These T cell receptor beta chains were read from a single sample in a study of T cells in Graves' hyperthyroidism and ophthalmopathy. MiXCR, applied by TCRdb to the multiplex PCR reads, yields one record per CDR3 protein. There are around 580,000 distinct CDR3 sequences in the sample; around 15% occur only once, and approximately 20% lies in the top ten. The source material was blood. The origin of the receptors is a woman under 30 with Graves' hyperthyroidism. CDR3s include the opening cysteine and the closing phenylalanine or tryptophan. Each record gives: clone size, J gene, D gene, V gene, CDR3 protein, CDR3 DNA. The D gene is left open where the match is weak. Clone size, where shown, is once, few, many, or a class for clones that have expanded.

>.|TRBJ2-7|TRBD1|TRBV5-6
CASSLIGTGSSYEQYF
TGTGCCAGCAGCCTAATAGGGACAGGGAGTTCCTACGAGCAGTACTTC
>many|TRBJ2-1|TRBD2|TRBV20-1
CSASSSGSSYNEQFF
TGCAGTGCTTCTTCTAGCGGTAGCTCCTACAATGAGCAGTTCTTC
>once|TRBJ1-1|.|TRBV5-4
CASSLEATFSWAFF
TGTGCCAGCAGCTTGGAGGCCACCTTCTCGTGGGCTTTCTTT
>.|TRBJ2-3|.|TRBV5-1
CASGWGDTQYF
TGCGCCAGCGGATGGGGAGATACGCAATATTTT
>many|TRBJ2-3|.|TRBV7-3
CASSTGLGTDTQYF
TGTGCCAGCAGCACCGGACTGGGCACAGATACGCAGTATTTT
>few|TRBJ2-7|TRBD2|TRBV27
CASSLYGRAGEQYF
TGTGCCAGCAGTTTATACGGGAGGGCCGGCGAGCAGTACTTC
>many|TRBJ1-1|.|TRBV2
CASGQAWNTEAFF
TGTGCCAGCGGGCAGGCCTGGAACACTGAAGCTTTCTTT
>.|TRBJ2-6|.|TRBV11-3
CASRERTGSGANVLTF
TGTGCCAGCAGGGAAAGAACAGGGTCCGGGGCCAACGTCCTGACTTTC
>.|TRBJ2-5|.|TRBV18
CASSPPAGYETQYF
TGTGCCAGCTCACCACCGGCAGGCTATGAGACCCAGTACTTC
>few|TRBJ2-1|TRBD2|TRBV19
CASSIGAGGHNEQFF
TGTGCCAGTAGTATAGGAGCGGGGGGCCACAATGAGCAGTTCTTC
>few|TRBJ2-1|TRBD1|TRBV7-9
CASSRMGQSSYNEQFF
TGTGCCAGCAGCAGGATGGGACAGAGCTCCTACAATGAGCAGTTCTTC
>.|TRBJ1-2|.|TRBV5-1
CASSFTRNYGYTF
TGTGCCAGCAGCTTCACCAGAAACTATGGCTACACCTTC
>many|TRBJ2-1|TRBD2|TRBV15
CATSRAGVASGGHYNEQFF
TGTGCCACCAGCAGAGCGGGGGTCGCTAGCGGGGGGCATTACAATGAGCAGTTCTTC
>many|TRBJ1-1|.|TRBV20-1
CSQRQEATEAFF
TGCAGTCAGAGACAGGAAGCCACTGAGGCTTTCTTT
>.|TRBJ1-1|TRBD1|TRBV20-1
CSAREGQGNTEAFF
TGCAGTGCTAGAGAGGGACAGGGGAACACTGAAGCTTTCTTT
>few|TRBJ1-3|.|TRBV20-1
CSARNTIYF
TGCAGTGCTAGAAACACCATATATTTT
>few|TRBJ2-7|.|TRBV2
CASSETIRSGEQYF
TGTGCCAGCAGTGAAACGATTCGCTCGGGCGAGCAGTACTTC
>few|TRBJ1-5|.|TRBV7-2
CASSLMLGRGNQPQHF
TGTGCCAGCAGCTTAATGCTGGGACGGGGCAATCAGCCCCAGCATTTT
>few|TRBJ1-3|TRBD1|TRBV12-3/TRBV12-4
CASSRGDRGNTIYF
TGTGCCAGCAGTCGCGGGGACAGAGGAAACACCATATATTTT
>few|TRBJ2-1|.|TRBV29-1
CSVAGGEAYNEQFF
TGCAGCGTTGCGGGCGGGGAAGCCTACAATGAGCAGTTCTTC
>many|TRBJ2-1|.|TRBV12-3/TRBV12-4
CASSLGTTYNEQFF
TGTGCCAGCAGTTTAGGGACTACCTACAATGAGCAGTTCTTC
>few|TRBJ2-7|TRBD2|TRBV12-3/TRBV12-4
CASSDSSGFHEQYF
TGTGCCAGCAGTGATTCTAGCGGGTTCCACGAGCAGTACTTC
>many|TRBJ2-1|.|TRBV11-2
CASSNYNEQFF
TGTGCCAGCTCGAATTACAATGAGCAGTTCTTC
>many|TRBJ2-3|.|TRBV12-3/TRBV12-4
CASSYPGGGATDTQYF
TGTGCCAGCAGTTACCCGGGTGGGGGGGCGACAGATACGCAGTATTTT
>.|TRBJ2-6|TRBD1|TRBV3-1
CASSQGYSGRGRNAGANVLTF
TGTGCCAGCAGCCAAGGTTATTCTGGCAGGGGGCGTAATGCTGGGGCCAACGTCCTGACTTTC
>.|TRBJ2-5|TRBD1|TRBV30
CAWDRTGVQETQYF
TGTGCCTGGGACCGTACAGGGGTTCAAGAGACCCAGTACTTC
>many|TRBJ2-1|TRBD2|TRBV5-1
CASSYGLAGGLGNEQFF
TGCGCCAGCAGTTATGGACTAGCGGGGGGCCTGGGGAATGAGCAGTTCTTC
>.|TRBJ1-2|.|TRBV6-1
CASGEGRDYYGYTF
TGTGCCAGCGGTGAAGGCAGGGACTACTATGGCTACACCTTC
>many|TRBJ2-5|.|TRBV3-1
CASTLASQFETQYF
TGTGCCAGCACTCTAGCAAGCCAGTTCGAGACCCAGTACTTC
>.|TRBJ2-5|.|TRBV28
CASSLKGLGTQYF
TGTGCCAGCAGTTTAAAGGGGTTAGGGACCCAGTACTTC
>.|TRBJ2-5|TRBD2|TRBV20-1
CSAPTSGSVQETQYF
TGCAGTGCCCCCACTAGCGGGAGTGTCCAAGAGACCCAGTACTTC
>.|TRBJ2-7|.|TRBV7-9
CASSLESLGEAYEQYF
TGTGCCAGCAGCTTAGAGTCTTTGGGGGAAGCCTACGAGCAGTACTTC
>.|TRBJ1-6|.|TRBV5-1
CASSLDGGGGNSPLHF
TGCGCCAGCAGCTTGGATGGCGGAGGGGGTAATTCACCCCTCCACTTT
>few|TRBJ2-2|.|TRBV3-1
CASSHSLDGGQRAGELFF
TGTGCCAGCAGCCACTCTCTGGACGGGGGGCAAAGGGCCGGGGAGCTGTTTTTT
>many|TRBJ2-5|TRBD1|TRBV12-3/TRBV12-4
CASRPAGQGAGTQYF
TGTGCCAGCAGGCCGGCGGGACAGGGGGCTGGGACCCAGTACTTC